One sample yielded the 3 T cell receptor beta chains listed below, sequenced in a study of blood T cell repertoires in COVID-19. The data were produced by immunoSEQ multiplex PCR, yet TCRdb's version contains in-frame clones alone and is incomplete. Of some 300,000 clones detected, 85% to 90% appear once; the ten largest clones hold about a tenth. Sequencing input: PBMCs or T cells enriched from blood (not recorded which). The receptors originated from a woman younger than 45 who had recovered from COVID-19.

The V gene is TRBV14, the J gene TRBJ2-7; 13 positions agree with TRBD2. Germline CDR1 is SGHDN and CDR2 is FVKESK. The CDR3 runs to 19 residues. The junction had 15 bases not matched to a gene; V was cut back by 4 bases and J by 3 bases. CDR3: CASSPPLGLAGATYYEQYF. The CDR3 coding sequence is TGTGCCAGCAGCCCCCCACTCGGACTAGCGGGAGCCACCTACTACGAGCAGTACTTC.

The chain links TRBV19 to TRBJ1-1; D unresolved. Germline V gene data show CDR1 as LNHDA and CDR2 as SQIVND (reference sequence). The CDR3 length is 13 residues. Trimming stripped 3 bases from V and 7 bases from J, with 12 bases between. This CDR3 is CASSMVQPVEAFF. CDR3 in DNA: TGTGCCAGTAGTATGGTACAGCCAGTTGAAGCTTTCTTT.

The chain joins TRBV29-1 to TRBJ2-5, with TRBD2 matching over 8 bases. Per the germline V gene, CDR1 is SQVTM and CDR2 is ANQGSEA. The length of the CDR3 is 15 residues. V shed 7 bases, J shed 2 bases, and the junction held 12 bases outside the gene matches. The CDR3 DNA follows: TGCAGCGGGGTCGGGGTAGCGGGACCACAAGAGACCCAGTACTTC. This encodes CSGVGVAGPQETQYF.